What follows describes a single T cell receptor beta chain. These data come from a study of blood T cell repertoires in COVID-19. Study-level background: Material from acute and convalescent COVID-19 was sourced from the United States, Italy and Spain.

In the authors' methods: The authors estimated nucleated cell counts from reference gene primer amplification. The data were produced by immunoSEQ multiplex PCR, yet TCRdb's version contains in-frame clones alone and is incomplete. Clonal size and the V and J genes are those of that table, whereas D and trimming came from the DNA. The table has 200,000 or so clones, 79% seen once. Germline V gene sequence: CDR1 SGDLS, CDR2 YYNGEE. This CDR3 is built from 14 residues. The V end lost 4 bases, the J end lost 6 bases, and 17 bases lay between the germline ends. The chain employs TRBV9 and TRBJ2-7; a possible D gene is TRBD1 (5 bases). The TCR sequence derives from a man in his sixties with active or convalescent COVID-19. Sample: peripheral blood. The CDR3 reads CASSLDQGISEQYF. CDR3 in DNA: TGTGCCAGCAGCCTCGACCAGGGCATCTCCGAGCAGTACTTC.